This TCR beta chain was documented in a study of T cells in Graves' hyperthyroidism and ophthalmopathy. Study context: Peripheral blood was obtained at initial diagnosis, preceding any treatment.

Diagnosis relied on clinical symptoms, serum thyroxine and TRAb, thyroid ultrasound and orbital computed tomography. V was shortened by 6 bases and J by 4 bases, with 13 bases between the two germline ends. The germline V gene encodes CDR1 MNHEY and CDR2 SVGEGT. The CDR3 covers 13 residues. Study-level results: Clonotypes that were expanded in thyroid above 0.001 mostly appeared in blood too.

Template material for amplifying TCR beta CDR3 regions consisted of RNA transcripts. HTBI primers were employed in a first-round RT-PCR of the TCR CDR3. Each CDR3 protein is one row after TCRdb ran MiXCR on the multiplex PCR reads. The data contain some 350,000 distinct CDR3 sequences, 15% to 19% of them singletons. A note on this clonotype: The target antigen is unknown.

The chain links TRBV6-2 or TRBV6-3 to TRBJ2-7, with a weak D call TRBD1 (6 bases). This receptor was taken from a woman aged 18-29 years with Graves' hyperthyroidism that later progressed to Graves' ophthalmopathy. Sample: blood. The CDR3 DNA sequence: TGTGCCAGCAGGGCAGGGGAAAGGTACGAGCAGTACTTC. It encodes CASRAGERYEQYF.